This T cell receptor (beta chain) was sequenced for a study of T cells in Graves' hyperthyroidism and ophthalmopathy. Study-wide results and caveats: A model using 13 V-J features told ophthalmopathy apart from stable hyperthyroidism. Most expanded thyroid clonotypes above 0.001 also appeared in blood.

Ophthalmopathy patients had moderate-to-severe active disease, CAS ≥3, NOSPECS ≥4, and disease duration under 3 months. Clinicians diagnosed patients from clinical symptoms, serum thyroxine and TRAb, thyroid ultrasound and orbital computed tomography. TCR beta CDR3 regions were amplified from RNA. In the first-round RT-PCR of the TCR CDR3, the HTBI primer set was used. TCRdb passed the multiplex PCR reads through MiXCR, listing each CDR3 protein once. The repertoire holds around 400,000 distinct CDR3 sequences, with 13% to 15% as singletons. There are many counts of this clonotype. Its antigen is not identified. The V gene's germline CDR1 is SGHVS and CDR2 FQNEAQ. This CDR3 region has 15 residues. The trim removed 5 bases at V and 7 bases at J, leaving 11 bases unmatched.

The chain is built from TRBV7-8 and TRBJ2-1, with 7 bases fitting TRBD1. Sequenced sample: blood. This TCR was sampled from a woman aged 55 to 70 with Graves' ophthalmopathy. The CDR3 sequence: CASSPRQGVGNEQFF. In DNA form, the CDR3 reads TGTGCCAGCAGCCCAAGACAGGGAGTTGGGAATGAGCAGTTCTTC.